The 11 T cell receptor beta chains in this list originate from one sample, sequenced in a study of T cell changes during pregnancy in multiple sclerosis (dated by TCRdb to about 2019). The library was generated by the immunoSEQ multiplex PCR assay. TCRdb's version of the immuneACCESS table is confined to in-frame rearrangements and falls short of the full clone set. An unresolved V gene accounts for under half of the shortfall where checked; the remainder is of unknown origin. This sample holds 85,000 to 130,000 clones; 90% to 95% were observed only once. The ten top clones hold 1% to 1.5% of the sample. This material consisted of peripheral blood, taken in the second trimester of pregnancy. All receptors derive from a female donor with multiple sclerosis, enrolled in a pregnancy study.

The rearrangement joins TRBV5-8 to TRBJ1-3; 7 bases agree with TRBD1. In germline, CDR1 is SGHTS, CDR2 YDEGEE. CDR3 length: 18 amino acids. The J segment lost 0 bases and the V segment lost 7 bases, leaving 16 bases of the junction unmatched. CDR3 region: CASGPWRGRGISGNTIYF. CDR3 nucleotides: TGTGCCAGCGGGCCGTGGAGGGGGCGAGGGATCTCTGGAAACACCATATATTTT.

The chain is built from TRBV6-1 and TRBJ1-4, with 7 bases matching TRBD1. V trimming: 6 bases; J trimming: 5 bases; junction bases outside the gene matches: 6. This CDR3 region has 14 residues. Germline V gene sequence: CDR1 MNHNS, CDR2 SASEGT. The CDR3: CASSSGGSNEKLFF. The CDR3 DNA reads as TGTGCCAGCAGCTCAGGGGGGAGCAATGAAAAACTGTTTTTT.

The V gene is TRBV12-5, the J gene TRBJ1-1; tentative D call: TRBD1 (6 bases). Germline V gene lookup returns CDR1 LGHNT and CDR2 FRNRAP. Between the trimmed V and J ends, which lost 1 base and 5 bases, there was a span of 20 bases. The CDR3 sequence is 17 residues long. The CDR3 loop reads CASGLGNLGGRGTEAFF. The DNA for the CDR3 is TGTGCTAGTGGTTTGGGAAACCTAGGGGGGAGGGGTACTGAAGCTTTCTTT.

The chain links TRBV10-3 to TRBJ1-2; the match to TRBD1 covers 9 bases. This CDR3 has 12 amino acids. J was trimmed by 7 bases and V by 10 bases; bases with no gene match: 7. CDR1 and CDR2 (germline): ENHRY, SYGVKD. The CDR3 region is CATQTGGGGYTF. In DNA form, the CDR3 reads TGTGCCACCCAAACAGGGGGCGGTGGCTACACCTTC.

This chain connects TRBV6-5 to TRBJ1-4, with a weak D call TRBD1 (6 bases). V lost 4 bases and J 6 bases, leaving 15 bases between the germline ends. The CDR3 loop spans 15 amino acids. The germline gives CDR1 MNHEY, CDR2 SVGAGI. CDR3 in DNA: TGTGCCAGCAGTTCGAACAGGGCTGGTGATGAAAAACTGTTTTTT. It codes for CASSSNRAGDEKLFF.

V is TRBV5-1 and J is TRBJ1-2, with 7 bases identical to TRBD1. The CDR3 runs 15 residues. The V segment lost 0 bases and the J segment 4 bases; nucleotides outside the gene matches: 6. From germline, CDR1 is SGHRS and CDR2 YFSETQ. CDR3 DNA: TGCGCCAGCAGCTTGGATCGAGGGGGCAGCTATGGCTACACCTTC. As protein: CASSLDRGGSYGYTF.

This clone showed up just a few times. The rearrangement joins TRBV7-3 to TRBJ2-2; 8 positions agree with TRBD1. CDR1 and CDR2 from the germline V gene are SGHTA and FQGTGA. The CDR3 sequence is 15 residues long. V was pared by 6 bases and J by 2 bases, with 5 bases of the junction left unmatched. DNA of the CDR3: TGTGCCAGCAGTGCATCAGGGGGCAACACCGGGGAGCTGTTTTTT. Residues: CASSASGGNTGELFF.

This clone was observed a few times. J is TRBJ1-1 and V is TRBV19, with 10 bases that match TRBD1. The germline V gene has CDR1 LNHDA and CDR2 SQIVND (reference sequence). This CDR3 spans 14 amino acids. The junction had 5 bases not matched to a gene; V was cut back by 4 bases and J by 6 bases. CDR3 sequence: CASSSRDRGPEAFF. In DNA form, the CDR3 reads TGTGCCAGTAGTAGCCGGGACAGGGGCCCTGAAGCTTTCTTT.

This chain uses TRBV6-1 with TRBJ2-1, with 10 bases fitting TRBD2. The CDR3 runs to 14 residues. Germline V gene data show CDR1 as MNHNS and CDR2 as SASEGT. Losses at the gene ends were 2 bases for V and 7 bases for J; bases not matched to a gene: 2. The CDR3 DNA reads TGTGCCAGCAGTGAACTAGCGGGGGAGAATGAGCAGTTCTTC. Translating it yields CASSELAGENEQFF.

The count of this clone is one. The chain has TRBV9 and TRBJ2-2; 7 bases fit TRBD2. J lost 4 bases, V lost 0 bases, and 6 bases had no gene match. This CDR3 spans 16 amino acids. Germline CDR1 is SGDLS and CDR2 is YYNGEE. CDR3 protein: CASSVAQAGPTGELFF. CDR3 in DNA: TGTGCCAGCAGCGTAGCTCAAGCGGGACCCACCGGGGAGCTGTTTTTT.

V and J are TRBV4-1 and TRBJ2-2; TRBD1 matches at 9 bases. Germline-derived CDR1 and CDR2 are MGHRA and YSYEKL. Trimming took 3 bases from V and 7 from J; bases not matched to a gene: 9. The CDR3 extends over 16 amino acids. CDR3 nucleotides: TGCGCCAGCAGCCACCCGACAGGGGGTTCGATCGGGGAGCTGTTTTTT. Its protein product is CASSHPTGGSIGELFF.